The subject of this entry is one T cell receptor beta chain. Its antigen is currently unknown. Assay used: immunoSEQ multiplex PCR; TCRdb lists only in-frame clones, some missing. This sample carries a few hundred thousand clones, over 75% of them seen once, and the ten largest clones take around 13%. CDR3 length: 17 residues. Germline lookup yields CDR1 KGHSH and CDR2 LQKENI. Deletions cut 0 bases from V and 2 bases from J, with 14 bases between. This specimen belongs to a study of cytomegalovirus exposure and HLA in healthy donors. Study-wide results and caveats: CMV antigen specificity was confirmed in vitro for three CMV-associated chains.

This receptor was obtained from a man between 18 and 29 years old in good health and CMV-seropositive. The chain uses TRBV18 and TRBJ2-1; TRBD1 might be the D (5 bases). The sample was PBMCs. The CDR3 DNA is TGTGCCAGCTCACCACCTTTATCTACAGGCCCCTACAATGAGCAGTTCTTC. Amino acids: CASSPPLSTGPYNEQFF.